This TCR beta chain stems from a study of blood T cell repertoires in COVID-19. Germline CDR1 MGHDK, CDR2 SYGVNS. The V and J ends lost 1 base and 8 bases respectively, with 12 bases between them. The CDR3 spans 15 residues. Sequencing used immunoSEQ multiplex PCR; TCRdb keeps in-frame clones, though not all of them. In the table there are 150,000 to 200,000 clones, approximately 80% of which are singletons. The chain uses TRBV25-1 and TRBJ1-6; D is perhaps TRBD1 (6 bases). The receptor's source is a woman at least 80 years old with COVID-19, enrolled during active disease. The source material was peripheral blood. The CDR3 sequence: CASSEFRGGYSPLHF. DNA for the CDR3: TGTGCCAGCAGTGAATTCAGGGGCGGTTATTCACCCCTCCACTTT. The full variable domain, rest sourced from reference TRBV25-1 and TRBJ1-6, is EADIYQTPRYLVIGTGKKITLECSQTMGHDKMYWYQQDPGMELHLIHYSYGVNSTEKGDLSSESTVSRIRTEHFPLTLESARPSHTSQYLCASSEFRGGYSPLHFGNGTRLTVT.